The 2 T cell receptor beta chains reported below all come from one sample, sequenced in a study of cytomegalovirus exposure and HLA in healthy donors. Profiled with immunoSEQ multiplex PCR; TCRdb holds only in-frame clones, not every one. Among 100,000 to 150,000 clones listed, 70% to 90% were seen once. Specimen: PBMCs. Receptors were obtained from a young woman in good health and CMV-seronegative.

The CDR3 DNA sequence: TGTGCCAGCAGCTTAGGGAGGACTAGCGGCCTCTCCTACAATGAGCAGTTCTTC. This sequence encodes CASSLGRTSGLSYNEQFF. V gene TRBV11-2 combines with J gene TRBJ2-1; 10 positions agree with TRBD2. The CDR3 is 18 residues long. The germline V gene has CDR1 SGHAT and CDR2 FQNNGV. With V trimmed by 1 base and J by 0 bases, 6 bases remained unmatched.

This clone was detected only once. The chain combines TRBV2 with TRBJ2-7, with 8 positions matching TRBD1. Germline V gene lookup returns CDR1 SNHLY and CDR2 FYNNEI. The J segment lost 5 bases and the V segment lost 3 bases, leaving 6 bases of the junction unmatched. The CDR3 extends over 14 amino acids. The CDR3 bases are TGTGCCAGCAGTGACGAGAGACAGGGGAACGAGCAGTACTTC. It encodes CASSDERQGNEQYF.